This T cell receptor beta chain comes out of a study of early T cells in non-severe SARS-CoV-2 infection. Study-level information: Alpha and beta chains were unpaired, from unsorted whole-blood bulk RNA.

This clonotype was picked up many times. Its antigen is unidentified. Whole-study findings and limits: Matching against VDJdb likely underestimated virus-specific expansions, favoring anti-spike CD8.

Germline lookup yields CDR1 MNHEY and CDR2 SVGEGT. V was clipped by 8 bases and J by 6 bases; unmatched bases: 15. This CDR3 comprises 15 residues. Individual cDNA molecules were tagged with unique molecular identifiers, the study reported. From the 5' RACE reads, TCRdb called clonotypes with MiXCR, one entry per CDR3 protein. Of about 22,000 distinct CDR3 sequences listed, around 4.5% were seen once; the top ten hold about 20%. Sequencing was done on a sample of whole blood. J is TRBJ2-7 and V is TRBV6-2 or TRBV6-3; 8 bases line up with TRBD1. This TCR was sampled from an adult who was a healthcare worker with PCR-confirmed SARS-CoV-2 infection or an uninfected control (not recorded which). CDR3 sequence reads: CASATGGLWNVEQYF. In DNA, the CDR3 is TGTGCCAGCGCAACAGGGGGGCTGTGGAATGTCGAGCAGTACTTC.